This T cell receptor (beta chain) was captured in a study of T cell changes during pregnancy in multiple sclerosis. Looked up from germline, CDR1 is SGHTA and CDR2 is FQGTGA. This CDR3 region has 15 residues. Trimming shortened V by 6 bases and J by 0 bases, and 12 bases separated the two germline ends. Here immunoSEQ multiplex PCR was the method, and the copy in TCRdb shows in-frame clones only, minus some. The sample yields approximately 47,000 clones, about 87% seen once. V gene TRBV7-3 combines with J gene TRBJ2-1; no reliable D call. The source material was peripheral blood, sampled in the first trimester of pregnancy. This TCR came from a female donor with multiple sclerosis, enrolled in a pregnancy study. CDR3 sequence reads: CASSYFSSSYNEQFF. In nucleotides, the CDR3 is TGTGCCAGCAGTTACTTCTCGAGCTCCTACAATGAGCAGTTCTTC.